What follows are 2 T cell receptor beta chains derived from one specimen sequenced in a study of identical twins. TCRdb fed the 5' RACE reads into MiXCR, producing one record per CDR3 protein. Here the sample spans about 890,000 distinct CDR3 sequences, more than 9% being singletons. A further study also used this sample, focusing on yellow fever vaccine responses in identical twins.

Sequencing was done on a sample of PBMCs. The receptors were gathered from a woman aged 18-30 years in good health.

This clonotype was counted many times. The chain uses TRBV12-3 or TRBV12-4 and TRBJ1-5; 8 nucleotides agree with TRBD1. The CDR3 has 15 amino acids. J lost 3 bases, V lost 7 bases, and 8 bases had no gene match. CDR3 sequence reads: CASKMAGGNNQPQHF. CDR3 DNA sequence: TGTGCCAGCAAGATGGCAGGGGGCAACAATCAGCCCCAGCATTTT.

J is TRBJ2-7 and V is TRBV6-2 or TRBV6-3, with unresolved D. Trimming shortened V by 8 bases and J by 0 bases, and 14 bases separated the two germline ends. The CDR3 has 14 residues. The germline gives CDR1 MNHEY, CDR2 SVGEGT. For the CDR3, the DNA is TGTGCCAGCCAGGCGGCACAGAGCTCCTACGAGCAGTACTTC. Translation: CASQAAQSSYEQYF.